One and the same sample provided the 4 T cell receptor beta chains below, sequenced in a study of immune characterization of retroperitoneal liposarcoma. MiXCR was run by TCRdb on the PCR reads, yielding one entry per CDR3 protein. The repertoire holds around 10,000 distinct CDR3 sequences, with roughly 20% as singletons. Sequenced sample: blood. All receptors come from a female donor with retroperitoneal liposarcoma.

The chain joins TRBV27 to TRBJ2-3, with TRBD2 matching 13 bases. Germline CDR1 is MNHEY and CDR2 is SMNVEV (reference sequence). This CDR3 has 16 residues. The J segment lost 3 bases and the V segment lost 4 bases, leaving 4 bases of the junction unmatched. CDR3: CASSSRLAGGTDTQYF. CDR3 nucleotides: TGTGCCAGCAGTTCCAGACTAGCGGGAGGTACAGATACGCAGTATTTT.

This clonotype is judged medium-sized. This chain uses TRBV12-3 or TRBV12-4 with TRBJ2-2, with 11 bases fitting TRBD2. The V gene end was trimmed by 5 bases and the J gene end by 8 bases; junction bases not matched to a gene: 7. The CDR3 runs 15 residues. In DNA, the CDR3 is TGTGCCAGCAGTCCCCTAGCGGGAGGAGTTGGGGAGCTGTTTTTT. It encodes CASSPLAGGVGELFF.

This clonotype ranks as medium-sized. The genes are TRBV6-1 and TRBJ2-7, with TRBD2 as a possible D gene (5 bases). Trimming pared 1 base from V and 0 bases from J, leaving 16 bases between. The V gene's germline CDR1 is MNHNS and CDR2 SASEGT. The CDR3 is 17 amino acids. CDR3 sequence: CASSEVEGGLSSYEQYF. CDR3 in DNA: TGTGCCAGCAGTGAAGTCGAGGGTGGCTTGAGCTCCTACGAGCAGTACTTC.

The genes are TRBV7-3 and TRBJ2-5; no clear D gene. The CDR3 length is 13 residues. The germline V gene encodes CDR1 SGHTA and CDR2 FQGTGA. Between the trimmed V and J ends, which lost 0 bases and 4 bases, there was a span of 6 bases. CDR3 sequence (DNA): TGTGCCAGCAGCTTAACGTTAATAGAGACCCAGTACTTC. Protein sequence: CASSLTLIETQYF.